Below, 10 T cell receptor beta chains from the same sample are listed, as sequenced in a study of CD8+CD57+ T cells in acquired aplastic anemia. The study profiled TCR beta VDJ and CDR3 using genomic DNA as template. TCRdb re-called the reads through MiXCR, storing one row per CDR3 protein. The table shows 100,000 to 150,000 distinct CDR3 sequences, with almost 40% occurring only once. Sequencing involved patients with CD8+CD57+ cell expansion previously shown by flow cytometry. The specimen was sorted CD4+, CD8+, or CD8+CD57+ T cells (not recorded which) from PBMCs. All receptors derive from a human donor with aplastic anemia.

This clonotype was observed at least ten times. The CDR3 DNA sequence: TGTGCCAGTAGTCCAACAGGGAGCGGAAACACCATATATTTT. Translation gives CASSPTGSGNTIYF. The gene calls are TRBV19 and TRBJ1-3, with D perhaps TRBD1 (6 bases). This CDR3 is 14 amino acids long. Germline V gene lookup returns CDR1 LNHDA and CDR2 SQIVND (reference sequence). V was trimmed by 5 bases and J by 4 bases, leaving 12 bases between them.

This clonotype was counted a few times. The CDR3 coding sequence is TGTGCCAGCACGAACAGGGTAAGGCTCTACGAGCAGTACTTC. This codes for CASTNRVRLYEQYF. V usage is TRBV19 and J usage is TRBJ2-7; tentatively, D is TRBD1 (6 bases). Germline-derived CDR1 and CDR2 are LNHDA and SQIVND (reference sequence). The CDR3 is 14 amino acids. The ends were cut back, 9 bases at V and 3 bases at J, with 18 bases in the middle.

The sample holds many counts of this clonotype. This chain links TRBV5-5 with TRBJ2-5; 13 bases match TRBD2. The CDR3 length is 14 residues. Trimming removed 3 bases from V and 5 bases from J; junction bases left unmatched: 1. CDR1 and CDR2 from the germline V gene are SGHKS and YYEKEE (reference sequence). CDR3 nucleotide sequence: TGTGCCAGCAGCTGGGGACTAGCGGGGGAGACCCAGTACTTC. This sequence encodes CASSWGLAGETQYF.

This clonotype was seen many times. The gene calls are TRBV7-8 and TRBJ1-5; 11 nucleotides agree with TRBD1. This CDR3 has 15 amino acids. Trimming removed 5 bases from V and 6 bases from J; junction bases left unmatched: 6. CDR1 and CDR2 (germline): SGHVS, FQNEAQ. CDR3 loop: CASSQGQGASQPQHF. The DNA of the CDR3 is TGTGCCAGCAGCCAAGGACAGGGGGCGAGTCAGCCCCAGCATTTT.

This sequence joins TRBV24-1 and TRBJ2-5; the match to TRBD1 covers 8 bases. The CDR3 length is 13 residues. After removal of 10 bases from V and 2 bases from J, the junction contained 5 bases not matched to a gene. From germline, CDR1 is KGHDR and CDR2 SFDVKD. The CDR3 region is CATRDRGQETQYF. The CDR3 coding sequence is TGTGCCACGAGAGACAGGGGTCAAGAGACCCAGTACTTC.

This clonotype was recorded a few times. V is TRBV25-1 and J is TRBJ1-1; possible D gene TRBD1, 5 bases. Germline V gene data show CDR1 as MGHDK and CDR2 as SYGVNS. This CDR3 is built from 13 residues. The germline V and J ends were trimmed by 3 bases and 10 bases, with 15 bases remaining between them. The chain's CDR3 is CASSDQPGTVAFF. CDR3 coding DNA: TGTGCCAGCAGTGACCAACCTGGGACCGTAGCTTTCTTT. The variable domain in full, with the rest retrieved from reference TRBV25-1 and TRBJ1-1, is EADIYQTPRYLVIGTGKKITLECSQTMGHDKMYWYQQDPGMELHLIHYSYGVNSTEKGDLSSESTVSRIRTEHFPLTLESARPSHTSQYLCASSDQPGTVAFFGQGTRLTVV.

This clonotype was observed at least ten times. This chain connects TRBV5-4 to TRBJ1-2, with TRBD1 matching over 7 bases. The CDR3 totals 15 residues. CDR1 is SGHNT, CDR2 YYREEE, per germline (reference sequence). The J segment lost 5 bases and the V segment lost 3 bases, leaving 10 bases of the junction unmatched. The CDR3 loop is CASSSQGVGDYGYTF. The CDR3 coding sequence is TGTGCCAGCAGCTCCCAGGGGGTCGGAGATTATGGCTACACCTTC.

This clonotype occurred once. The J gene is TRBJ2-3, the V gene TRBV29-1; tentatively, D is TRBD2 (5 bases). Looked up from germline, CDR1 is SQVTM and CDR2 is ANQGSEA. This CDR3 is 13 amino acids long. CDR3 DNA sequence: TGCAGTCTCTCCGGGATCCTCACAGATACGCAGTATTTT. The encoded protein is CSLSGILTDTQYF.

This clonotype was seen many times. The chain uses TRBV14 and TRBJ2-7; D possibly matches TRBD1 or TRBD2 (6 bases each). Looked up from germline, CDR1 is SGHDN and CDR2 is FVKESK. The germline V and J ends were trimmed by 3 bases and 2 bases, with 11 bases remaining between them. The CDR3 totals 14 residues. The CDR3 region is CASSHRGATYEQYF. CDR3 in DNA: TGTGCCAGCAGCCATAGGGGGGCAACCTACGAGCAGTACTTC.

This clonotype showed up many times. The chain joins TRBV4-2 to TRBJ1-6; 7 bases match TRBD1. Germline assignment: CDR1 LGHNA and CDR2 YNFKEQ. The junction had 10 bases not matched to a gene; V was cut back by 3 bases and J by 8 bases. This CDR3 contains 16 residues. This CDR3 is CASSQTTGVGDSPLHF. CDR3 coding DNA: TGTGCCAGCAGCCAGACTACAGGGGTGGGGGATTCACCCCTCCACTTT.